This T cell receptor beta chain is drawn from a study of regulatory T cells in long-lasting Graves disease. General study findings and limits: Persistent disease preferred TRBV28, TRBJ1-2 and TRBJ2-5.

Libraries of TCR beta came from iRepertoire HTBI primers plus Arm-PCR of CDR3 regions. TCRdb itself ran the multiplex PCR reads through MiXCR, one entry per CDR3 protein. The sample comprises 350,000 to 450,000 distinct CDR3 sequences, roughly 17% of which are singletons, and just under 30% rests with the top ten. The CDR3 length is 14 residues. Germline CDR1 MDHEN, CDR2 SYDVKM. The time point: newly diagnosed GD, antithyroid drugs for less than 3 months. TCR sequences were obtained from RNA taken from PBMCs. Diagnosing Graves' disease relied on the American Thyroid Association guidelines. EDTA tubes received around 9 milliliters of drawn peripheral blood. This clonotype has ten or more counts. Its antigen is unknown. The junction differs from germline at one of its ends, possibly a read error. This same sample was also taken into another study, of T cells in Graves' hyperthyroidism and ophthalmopathy. Per that paper: Ophthalmopathy was distinguished from stable hyperthyroidism by 13 V-J signatures.

The TCR comes from a man aged 40-50 years with Graves disease. The chain carries TRBV28 and TRBJ2-5; 7 positions match TRBD1. The source material was peripheral blood mononuclear cells (PBMCs), sampled at new diagnosis, from a patient treated with antithyroid drugs. The CDR3 DNA is TGTACCAGCAACCTACAGGGGCGCGGGGAGACCCAGTACTTC. Amino acid sequence: CTSNLQGRGETQYF.